One sample yielded the 24 T cell receptor beta chains listed below, sequenced in a study of blood T cells in healthy people across ages. Combining a sample-barcoded 5' primer with a J-beta primer mix, a second PCR ran for about 6 to 11 cycles. TCRdb fed the 5' RACE reads into MiXCR, producing one record per CDR3 protein. The data show about 720,000 distinct CDR3 sequences, approximately 22% seen once. The sample was blood. These TCRs come from a man aged 65 to 85 in good health.

The sample holds a few counts of this clonotype. The chain employs TRBV28 and TRBJ2-3; 7 bases are a match to TRBD1. Germline CDR1 MDHEN, CDR2 SYDVKM. The length of the CDR3 is 13 residues. The ends lost 6 bases at V and 5 bases at J; junction bases unmatched: 5. This chain's CDR3 is CASRAQGIDTQYF. CDR3 bases: TGTGCCAGCAGGGCACAGGGGATAGATACGCAGTATTTT. Drawing the rest from reference TRBV28 and TRBJ2-3, the complete variable domain is DVKVTQSSRYLVKRTGEKVFLECVQDMDHENMFWYRQDPGLGLRLIYFSYDVKMKEKGDIPEGYSVSREKKERFSLILESASTNQTSMYLCASRAQGIDTQYFGPGTRLTVL.

J is TRBJ1-4 and V is TRBV29-1, with a possible D match to TRBD1 (5 bases). CDR1 SQVTM and CDR2 ANQGSEA come from the germline V gene. V was trimmed by 7 bases and J by 11 bases, leaving 11 bases between them. The CDR3 runs to 10 residues. CDR3 sequence reads: CSAWGDKLFF. CDR3 DNA sequence: TGCAGCGCCTGGGGGGATAAACTGTTTTTT.

The chain links TRBV14 to TRBJ1-1; D gene ambiguous. This CDR3 comprises 17 residues. Germline loops: CDR1 SGHDN, CDR2 FVKESK. V was trimmed by 4 bases and J by 5 bases, leaving 23 bases between them. The CDR3 DNA reads as TGTGCCAGCAGCCCCCGGTCCGGGCAGCCTGGAGGGACTGAAGCTTTCTTT. It is translated as CASSPRSGQPGGTEAFF.

V is TRBV7-2 and J is TRBJ2-1; TRBD2 aligns across 12 bases. Germline CDR1 and CDR2: SGHTA and FQGNSA. Trimming at V came to 6 bases and at J to 8 bases, leaving 5 bases not matched to a gene. The CDR3 has 14 residues. For the CDR3, the DNA is TGTGCCAGCAGGTCACTAGCGGGAGGCGATGAGCAGTTCTTC. It codes for CASRSLAGGDEQFF. The variable domain in full, with the rest retrieved from reference TRBV7-2 and TRBJ2-1, is GAGVSQSPSNKVTEKGKDVELRCDPISGHTALYWYRQSLGQGLEFLIYFQGNSAPDKSGLPSDRFSAERTGGSVSTLTIQRTQQEDSAVYLCASRSLAGGDEQFFGPGTRLTVL.

The J gene is TRBJ2-2, the V gene TRBV5-1; 13 bases match TRBD2. The germline gives CDR1 SGHRS, CDR2 YFSETQ. The trim removed 2 bases at V and 5 bases at J, leaving 6 bases unmatched. This CDR3 has 17 amino acids. CDR3 sequence reads: CASSFGLAGVRTGELFF. CDR3 sequence (DNA): TGCGCCAGCAGCTTCGGACTAGCGGGAGTAAGGACCGGGGAGCTGTTTTTT.

This clonotype occurred a few times. The V gene is TRBV5-1, the J gene TRBJ2-5; D not resolved. V lost 0 bases, J lost 0 bases, and 6 bases lay in between. CDR1 and CDR2 (germline): SGHRS, YFSETQ. The CDR3 has 14 residues. The CDR3 DNA is TGCGCCAGCAGCTTGGGACTCCACCAAGAGACCCAGTACTTC. Translation gives CASSLGLHQETQYF.

The CDR3: CSGVYNEQFF. DNA of the CDR3: TGCAGCGGGGTCTACAATGAGCAGTTCTTC. The genes are TRBV29-1 and TRBJ2-1; D not resolved. Germline V gene lookup returns CDR1 SQVTM and CDR2 ANQGSEA. With 7 bases removed from V and 3 bases from J, the gap between germline ends came to 4 bases. The CDR3 sequence is 10 residues long.

This clonotype is a singleton in its sample. This rearrangement joins TRBV20-1 to TRBJ2-3; weak D call: TRBD1 (6 bases). Germline loops: CDR1 DFQATT, CDR2 SNEGSKA (reference sequence). This CDR3 has 12 residues. Trimming cost V 5 bases and J 6 bases, with 12 bases left between them. The CDR3 is CSAPNRVDTQYF. CDR3 bases: TGCAGTGCTCCGAACAGGGTCGATACGCAGTATTTT.

The rearrangement uses TRBV20-1 and TRBJ2-7, with 7 bases fitting TRBD2. The CDR3 has 14 residues. The junction had 7 bases not matched to a gene; V was cut back by 5 bases and J by 0 bases. CDR1 is DFQATT, CDR2 SNEGSKA, per germline (reference sequence). This CDR3 is CSADRAGPSYEQYF. CDR3 sequence (DNA): TGCAGTGCTGATAGAGCGGGGCCCTCCTACGAGCAGTACTTC.

V and J are TRBV6-2 or TRBV6-3 and TRBJ2-1, with 10 bases aligning to TRBD2. V dropped 5 bases and J dropped 10; count of bases not matched to a gene: 8. The CDR3 is made up of 14 amino acids. Germline CDR1 and CDR2: MNHEY and SVGEGT. The CDR3: CASSTTWTSGEQFF. As DNA, the CDR3 is TGTGCCAGCAGTACTACTTGGACTAGCGGAGAGCAGTTCTTC.

Only a few counts were recorded for this clonotype. The gene calls are TRBV10-3 and TRBJ1-2, with TRBD1 as a possible D gene (5 bases). V lost 10 bases, J lost 2 bases, and 14 bases lay in between. Germline V gives CDR1 ENHRY, CDR2 SYGVKD. The CDR3 spans 13 residues. CDR3 nucleotides: TGTGCCACGGGGGGAGGGGACAACTATGGCTACACCTTC. This translates into CATGGGDNYGYTF.

In this sample, this clonotype turned up a few times. V and J are TRBV11-2 and TRBJ2-3; 10 bases match TRBD2. Germline CDR1 and CDR2: SGHAT and FQNNGV. V lost 5 bases and J lost 2; bases outside the gene matches: 7. CDR3 length equals 16 residues. The CDR3 DNA reads TGTGCCAGCAGCCCAGGACTAGCGGATCCCACAGATACGCAGTATTTT. It codes for CASSPGLADPTDTQYF.

The chain uses TRBV7-2 and TRBJ2-4, with 11 bases matching TRBD1. CDR1 is SGHTA and CDR2 is FQGNSA in the germline V gene. V was clipped by 6 bases and J by 9 bases; unmatched bases: 10. This CDR3 region has 15 residues. The DNA for the CDR3 is TGTGCCAGCAGGGTGGACAGGGGGCTCCTAGCCATTCAGTACTTC. Translating gives CASRVDRGLLAIQYF.

CDR3 coding DNA: TGTGCCAGCAGCTTACGGACAGGGGGGGTCGCTGAAGCTTTCTTT. Its protein product is CASSLRTGGVAEAFF. This chain uses TRBV7-9 with TRBJ1-1; 10 bases map to TRBD1. V lost 2 bases, J lost 6 bases, and 6 bases stayed unmatched. Germline V gene lookup returns CDR1 SEHNR and CDR2 FQNEAQ (reference sequence). The CDR3 contains 15 residues.

The chain joins TRBV12-3 or TRBV12-4 to TRBJ2-1; D is unresolved. The CDR3 runs 12 residues. Trimming pared 8 bases from V and 3 bases from J, leaving 8 bases between. CDR3 sequence: CASCGYYNEQFF. For the CDR3, the DNA is TGTGCCAGCTGTGGGTACTACAATGAGCAGTTCTTC.

The rearrangement uses TRBV5-1 and TRBJ1-5, with D maybe TRBD1 (6 bases). V shed 1 base and J shed 6 bases, with 17 bases lying between them. The length of the CDR3 is 16 residues. The germline V gene has CDR1 SGHRS and CDR2 YFSETQ. Here the CDR3 DNA reads TGCGCCAGCAGCTTGACAGGGAGCGAGTATAGTCAGCCCCAGCATTTT. Translating gives CASSLTGSEYSQPQHF.

Regarding this clonotype: The junction differs from germline at one of its ends, possibly a read error. CDR3 amino acids: CANSLGNSNQPQHF. For the CDR3, the DNA is TGTGCCAACAGCTTAGGGAACAGCAATCAGCCCCAGCATTTT. J is TRBJ1-5 and V is TRBV7-9; D is uncertain. This CDR3 has 14 residues. Germline lookup yields CDR1 SEHNR and CDR2 FQNEAQ (reference sequence).

This clonotype has just one count. The V and J genes are TRBV4-1 and TRBJ1-2, with D possibly being TRBD1 (6 bases). CDR1 is MGHRA and CDR2 is YSYEKL in the germline V gene. V dropped 4 bases and J dropped 3 bases, with 18 bases sitting between them. This CDR3 has 16 amino acids. DNA for the CDR3: TGCGCCAGCAGCCCCTGGGACATTGGGTCGTACTATGGCTACACCTTC. It codes for CASSPWDIGSYYGYTF.

This clonotype has ten or more counts. This chain joins TRBV14 and TRBJ1-2, with D possibly TRBD1 on 6 matching bases. The CDR3 consists of 13 residues. The ends were cut back, 3 bases at V and 3 bases at J, with 8 bases in the middle. The germline gives CDR1 SGHDN, CDR2 FVKESK. The CDR3, as DNA: TGTGCCAGCAGCCAGGACAGTCACTATGGCTACACCTTC. Translation: CASSQDSHYGYTF. Combining the CDR3 with reference TRBV14 and TRBJ1-2 gives the whole variable domain EAGVTQFPSHSVIEKGQTVTLRCDPISGHDNLYWYRRVMGKEIKFLLHFVKESKQDESGMPNNRFLAERTGGTYSTLKVQPAELEDSGVYFCASSQDSHYGYTFGSGTRLTVV.

The J gene is TRBJ2-3, the V gene TRBV5-5, with no clear D. V shed 0 bases and J shed 9 bases, with 17 bases lying between them. Germline V gene lookup returns CDR1 SGHKS and CDR2 YYEKEE (reference sequence). The CDR3 sequence is 15 residues long. CDR3 DNA: TGTGCCAGCAGCTTGGCAGGCAGTACCCCGGAGACGCAGTATTTT. Protein sequence: CASSLAGSTPETQYF.

This clonotype came up a few times. The chain couples TRBV5-5 to TRBJ1-5; 10 bases agree with TRBD1. Germline lookup yields CDR1 SGHKS and CDR2 YYEKEE (reference sequence). The junction had 2 bases not matched to a gene; V was cut back by 4 bases and J by 7 bases. This CDR3 comprises 13 residues. The chain's CDR3 is CASSRDRGQPQHF. CDR3 nucleotide sequence: TGTGCCAGCAGCCGGGACAGGGGACAGCCCCAGCATTTT. The whole variable domain, filled in from reference TRBV5-5 and TRBJ1-5, reads DAGVTQSPTHLIKTRGQQVTLRCSPISGHKSVSWYQQVLGQGPQFIFQYYEKEERGRGNFPDRFSARQFPNYSSELNVNALLLGDSALYLCASSRDRGQPQHFGDGTRLSIL.

V is TRBV2 and J is TRBJ1-1, with D uncertain. The CDR3 has 13 residues. The germline V gene has CDR1 SNHLY and CDR2 FYNNEI. Trimming removed 5 bases from V and 0 bases from J, with 7 bases in between. Here the CDR3 DNA reads TGTGCCAGCAGTAGCTACATGAACACTGAAGCTTTCTTT. As protein: CASSSYMNTEAFF.

The V gene is TRBV6-2 or TRBV6-3, the J gene TRBJ2-5; 8 nucleotides line up with TRBD2. The J call could be wrong; TRBJ2-1 is a better fit for the DNA end. There are 14 residues in the CDR3. Germline CDR1 is MNHEY and CDR2 is SVGEGT. CDR3 sequence reads: CASKKAGVEVEQFF. The DNA of the CDR3 is TGTGCCAGCAAGAAAGCGGGAGTCGAGGTTGAGCAGTTCTTC.

The sample holds a few counts of this clonotype. This chain joins TRBV20-1 and TRBJ1-1, with unresolved D. V was cut by 5 bases and J by 1 base, with 8 bases left in between. The CDR3 totals 12 residues. The germline gives CDR1 DFQATT, CDR2 SNEGSKA (reference sequence). This CDR3 reads CSAPGRNTEAFF. The CDR3 nucleotides are TGCAGTGCTCCCGGACGGAACACTGAAGCTTTCTTT.